This T cell receptor beta chain came from a study of cytomegalovirus exposure and HLA in healthy donors. The donors (healthy individuals) were bone marrow donors. Primers for the PCR totalled 60 Vbeta and 13 Jbeta. Produced via immunoSEQ multiplex PCR; TCRdb's table is partial and in-frame only. The table lists approximately 130,000 clones, roughly 89% of them singletons. Germline trimming cut 8 bases from V and 4 bases from J; bases unmatched to any gene: 7. This CDR3 is 13 amino acids long. Germline CDR1 is GTSNPN and CDR2 is SVGIG (reference sequence). This clone was found a few times. This chain links TRBV30 with TRBJ1-4; TRBD1 agrees at 7 bases. The sequence derives from a woman aged 30 to 39 in good health and CMV-seronegative. Material for sequencing was PBMCs. The CDR3 nucleotides read TGTGCCGCACCGGGACAGTTTAATGAAAAACTGTTTTTT. Translating it yields CAAPGQFNEKLFF.